This entry lists 15 T cell receptor beta chains sequenced from one sample in a study of T cell responses to AZD1222 COVID-19 vaccine. The data were produced by immunoSEQ multiplex PCR, yet TCRdb's version contains in-frame clones alone and is incomplete. The sample includes around 99,000 clones, around 94% of them seen just once. The specimen comprised peripheral blood, sampled on day 0 of AZD1222 vaccination. The source is an adult in good health.

This sequence joins TRBV7-9 and TRBJ1-4; a possible D gene is TRBD1 (5 bases). CDR3 length: 17 residues. V was clipped by 1 base and J by 3 bases, with 15 bases between them. Germline V CDR1 and CDR2: SEHNR, FQNEAQ (reference sequence). CDR3 in DNA: TGTGCCAGCAGCTTAGGGAGAACAGGTAAAGCTAATGAAAAACTGTTTTTT. Residues: CASSLGRTGKANEKLFF.

This clone was seen a single time. The V and J genes are TRBV3-1 (or the pseudogene TRBV3-2) and TRBJ2-2; D is possibly TRBD1 (6 bases). CDR3 length equals 14 residues. V was shortened by 5 bases and J by 1 base, with 8 bases between the two germline ends. The germline V gene encodes CDR1 LGHDT and CDR2 YNNKEL (reference sequence). CDR3 protein: CASSVGQNTGELFF. DNA for the CDR3: TGTGCCAGCAGCGTGGGACAGAACACCGGGGAGCTGTTTTTT.

The chain combines TRBV5-1 with TRBJ1-1; the match to TRBD1 covers 7 bases. With 4 bases clipped from V and 1 base from J, the junction kept 4 bases outside the gene matches. CDR3 length: 14 amino acids. Germline loops: CDR1 SGHRS, CDR2 YFSETQ. The CDR3 sequence is CASSPRGTNTEAFF. DNA of the CDR3: TGCGCCAGCAGCCCCAGGGGGACGAACACTGAAGCTTTCTTT.

This clone has only a few counts. The chain links TRBV7-8 to TRBJ1-2; D unclear. Trimming took off 5 bases at V and 4 bases at J, with 17 bases between the two ends. The germline V gene has CDR1 SGHVS and CDR2 FQNEAQ. CDR3 size: 15 residues. CDR3 region: CASSPRTVYPYGYTF. The CDR3 DNA follows: TGTGCCAGCAGCCCCAGGACGGTTTACCCCTATGGCTACACCTTC.

V and J are TRBV7-2 and TRBJ2-3; 8 positions match TRBD1. J lost 0 bases, V lost 3 bases, and 2 bases had no gene match. There are 15 residues in the CDR3. Per the germline V gene, CDR1 is SGHTA and CDR2 is FQGNSA. The CDR3 bases are TGTGCCAGCAGCTTCAGGACAGGGAGCACAGATACGCAGTATTTT. Residues: CASSFRTGSTDTQYF.

J is TRBJ2-1 and V is TRBV19, with 16 bases aligning to TRBD2. The germline gives CDR1 LNHDA, CDR2 SQIVND (reference sequence). This CDR3 spans 16 amino acids. With V trimmed by 3 bases and J by 10 bases, 6 bases remained unmatched. The chain's CDR3 is CASSIGTSGGAGEQFF. The CDR3, as DNA: TGTGCCAGTAGTATTGGGACTAGCGGGGGGGCAGGAGAGCAGTTCTTC. Full variable domain (rest looked up from reference TRBV19 and TRBJ2-1): DGGITQSPKYLFRKEGQNVTLSCEQNLNHDAMYWYRQDPGQGLRLIYYSQIVNDFQKGDIAEGYSVSREKKESFPLTVTSAQKNPTAFYLCASSIGTSGGAGEQFFGPGTRLTVL.

The table lists this clone with a count of one. The DNA for the CDR3 is TGTGCCACCGAGTCGACGGACAGGGGGCTCAATGAGCAGTTCTTC. This codes for CATESTDRGLNEQFF. V and J are TRBV24-1 and TRBJ2-1, with 11 bases fitting TRBD1. The V gene end was trimmed by 9 bases and the J gene end by 6 bases; junction bases not matched to a gene: 9. CDR1 KGHDR and CDR2 SFDVKD come from the germline V gene. There are 15 residues in the CDR3.

The chain couples TRBV6-4 to TRBJ1-5; D is ambiguous. CDR3 length: 14 residues. Germline V CDR1 and CDR2: MRHNA, SNTAGT. The V and J ends lost 5 bases and 0 bases respectively, with 8 bases between them. In nucleotides, the CDR3 is TGTGCCAGCAGTTCTAATCATAGCAATCAGCCCCAGCATTTT. Amino acids: CASSSNHSNQPQHF.

This clone has just one count. J is TRBJ1-1 and V is TRBV30; D unresolved. Germline V gives CDR1 GTSNPN, CDR2 SVGIG (reference sequence). CDR3 length equals 13 residues. The ends were cut back, 4 bases at V and 3 bases at J, with 12 bases in the middle. CDR3 coding DNA: TGTGCCTGGATTCCCGGAACATACACTGAAGCTTTCTTT. Translating it yields CAWIPGTYTEAFF.

The V call is TRBV18, the J call TRBJ1-1; no reliable D call. Germline V gives CDR1 KGHSH, CDR2 LQKENI. The CDR3 consists of 14 residues. V lost 2 bases, J lost 1 base, and 8 bases lay in between. CDR3 DNA: TGTGCCAGCTCACCAGGGCGAGAGAACACTGAAGCTTTCTTT. Amino acid sequence: CASSPGRENTEAFF.

This chain connects TRBV6-5 to TRBJ1-3, with D hard to call. With 2 bases removed from V and 0 bases from J, the gap between germline ends came to 5 bases. The V gene's germline CDR1 is MNHEY and CDR2 SVGAGI. The CDR3 consists of 14 residues. The CDR3 nucleotides are TGTGCCAGCAGTTACGGGCTCTCTGGAAACACCATATATTTT. Its protein is CASSYGLSGNTIYF.

The V and J genes are TRBV27 and TRBJ1-3; D is possibly TRBD1 (5 bases). The CDR3 has 16 residues. Per germline, CDR1 MNHEY and CDR2 SMNVEV (reference sequence). Trimming took off 3 bases at V and 0 bases at J, with 12 bases between the two ends. The CDR3, as DNA: TGTGCCAGCAGTTTGGGGACGCCAGGCTCTGGAAACACCATATATTTT. Residues: CASSLGTPGSGNTIYF.

The CDR3 region is CASSYSAGGNEQYF. The DNA of the CDR3 is TGTGCCAGCAGTTACTCGGCCGGGGGCAACGAGCAGTACTTC. The gene calls are TRBV6-5 and TRBJ2-7; D is tentatively TRBD1 or TRBD2 (6 bases each). CDR3 length: 14 amino acids. Trimming cost V 0 bases and J 5 bases, with 11 bases left between them. Germline assignment: CDR1 MNHEY and CDR2 SVGAGI.

This chain joins TRBV7-6 and TRBJ2-1; D is unresolved. V was clipped by 3 bases and J by 1 base, with 10 bases between them. The CDR3 totals 15 residues. CDR1 SGHVS and CDR2 FNYEAQ come from the germline V gene. The CDR3 sequence: CASSFTVNSYNEQFF. CDR3 nucleotide sequence: TGTGCCAGCAGCTTTACGGTCAATTCCTACAATGAGCAGTTCTTC. Supplemented by reference TRBV7-6 and TRBJ2-1, the full variable domain reads GAGVSQSPRYKVTKRGQDVALRCDPISGHVSLYWYRQALGQGPEFLTYFNYEAQQDKSGLPNDRFSAERPEGSISTLTIQRTEQRDSAMYRCASSFTVNSYNEQFFGPGTRLTVL.

The J gene is TRBJ2-5, the V gene TRBV5-1, with 11 nucleotides matching TRBD2. J was trimmed by 5 bases and V by 2 bases; bases with no gene match: 2. Germline V gene sequence: CDR1 SGHRS, CDR2 YFSETQ. CDR3 length equals 14 residues. The CDR3 reads CASSFLAGGETQYF. In DNA, the CDR3 is TGCGCCAGCAGCTTTCTAGCGGGAGGTGAGACCCAGTACTTC.